The text below deals with one TCR beta chain. No antigen is known for it. Treatment of the sample: approximately 9-day PBMC culture with coronavirus spike peptide pools or control peptides (ViraFEST assay). The source of the sample is a study of vaccination and CD4 T cells after COVID-19. The wider study: The BNT162b2 or mRNA-1273 vaccine was given to participants in two doses. Between diagnosis and the drawing of post-COVID samples lay a median roughly 99 days (range 35 to 161). Some control cultures received a CEFX pool, which served as the positive control. Others received an HIV-1 Nef pool or no peptide.

Deletions cut 3 bases from V and 4 bases from J, with 10 bases between. Germline V gene lookup returns CDR1 LNHDA and CDR2 SQIVND (reference sequence). The CDR3 spans 14 residues. The Oncomine TCR Beta short-read assay was applied to DNA of cultured CD4+ T cells. The genomic DNA was obtained from cultured CD4+ T cells by extraction with the QIAamp micro DNA kit. TCRdb reprocessed the PCR reads via MiXCR and lists one record per CDR3 protein. This sample carries roughly 10,000 distinct CDR3 sequences, 35% to 50% of them seen once, and the ten largest clones take over 30%. The chain is built from TRBV19 and TRBJ1-3; weak D call: TRBD1 (5 bases). The TCR comes from a human donor who had recovered from COVID-19. Source material: CD4+ T cells from blood, cultured in vitro. Written as DNA, the CDR3 is TGTGCCAGTAGTATTCAGGGATTGGGAAACACCATATATTTT. Protein product: CASSIQGLGNTIYF.